This T cell receptor beta chain was sequenced in a study of T cell repertoires in cytomegalovirus infection. Study information: Through public TCR beta signatures, both CMV infection and matching HLA type were indicated.

This clonotype has a count of ten or more. Its antigen is as yet unknown. Each CDR3 protein is one row after TCRdb ran MiXCR on the reads. This sample has over 250,000 distinct CDR3 sequences, with 20% to 30% found just once. Whole-study results and caveats: Ex vivo responses were dominated by HLA-C-restricted CMV-specific TCR beta clonotypes. Cumulative public TCR beta family frequency identified carriers of CMV plus the relevant HLA.

Trimming shortened V by 1 base and J by 2 bases, and 12 bases separated the two germline ends. Germline V lookup: CDR1 SGHTA, CDR2 FQGNSA. The length of the CDR3 is 16 residues. This sequence originates from a human donor in good health (CMV status not recorded). Some clones in this sample may be carry-over from other donors' samples. The specimen sequenced was PBMCs. The chain is built from TRBV7-2 and TRBJ1-5; possible D gene TRBD1, 5 bases. The CDR3 here is CASSLVPGIGNQPQHF. DNA of the CDR3: TGTGCCAGCAGCTTAGTTCCAGGGATCGGCAATCAGCCCCAGCATTTT.